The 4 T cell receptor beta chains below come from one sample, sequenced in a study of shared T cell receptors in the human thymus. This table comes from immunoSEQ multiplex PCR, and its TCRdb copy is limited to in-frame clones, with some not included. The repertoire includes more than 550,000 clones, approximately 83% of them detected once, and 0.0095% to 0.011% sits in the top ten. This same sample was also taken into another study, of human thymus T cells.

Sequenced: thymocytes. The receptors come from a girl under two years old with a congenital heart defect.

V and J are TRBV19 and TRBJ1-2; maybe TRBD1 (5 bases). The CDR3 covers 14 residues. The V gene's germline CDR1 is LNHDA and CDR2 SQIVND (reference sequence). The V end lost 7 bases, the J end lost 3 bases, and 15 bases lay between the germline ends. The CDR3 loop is CASTHGGVDYGYTF. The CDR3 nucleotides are TGTGCCAGTACCCACGGAGGGGTGGACTATGGCTACACCTTC.

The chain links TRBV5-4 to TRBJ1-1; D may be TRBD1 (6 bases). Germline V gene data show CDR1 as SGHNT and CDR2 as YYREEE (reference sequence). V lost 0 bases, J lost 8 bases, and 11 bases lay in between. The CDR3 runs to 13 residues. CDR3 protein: CASSLADSLEAFF. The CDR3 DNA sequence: TGTGCCAGCAGCTTGGCGGACAGCCTCGAAGCTTTCTTT.

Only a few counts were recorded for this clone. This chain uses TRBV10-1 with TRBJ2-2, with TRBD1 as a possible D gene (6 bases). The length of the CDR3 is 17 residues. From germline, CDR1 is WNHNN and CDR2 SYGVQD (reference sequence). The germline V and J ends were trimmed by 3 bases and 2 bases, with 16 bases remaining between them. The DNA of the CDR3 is TGCGCCAGCAGTGAAGGAAGTGAACAGGGCAACACCGGGGAGCTGTTTTTT. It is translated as CASSEGSEQGNTGELFF.

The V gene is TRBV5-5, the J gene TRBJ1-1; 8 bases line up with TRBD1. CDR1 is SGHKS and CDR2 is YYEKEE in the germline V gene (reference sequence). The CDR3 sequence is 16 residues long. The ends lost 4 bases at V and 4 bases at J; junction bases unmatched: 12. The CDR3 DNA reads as TGTGCCAGCAGCCCTAGGCATCAGGGGGCGGGCACTGAAGCTTTCTTT. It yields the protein CASSPRHQGAGTEAFF.